This TCR beta chain was recovered during a study of shared clonotypes between healthy human individuals. The authors split each subset's genomic DNA evenly across several immunoSEQ plates. Data came from immunoSEQ multiplex PCR; TCRdb stores just in-frame clones and leaves some out. The sample holds about 2.4 million clones, roughly 93% seen once. A note on this clone: What it recognizes is unknown.

Points from the study as a whole: Memory subsets generally showed smaller estimated richness than naive subsets did. Only blood was sampled, and tissue TCR repertoires likely differ from blood ones.

The receptor was derived from a man aged 18-30 years in good health. Some clones in this sample may be carry-over from other donors' samples. Sequenced sample: naive CD4+ T cells from PBMCs. Subset indicated: CD45RA+ positively selected.

This CDR3 reads CASSFRRPRAGGGETQYF. The CDR3 DNA is TGTGCCAGCAGCTTCCGCCGACCGAGGGCGGGAGGGGGAGAGACCCAGTACTTC. The chain combines TRBV7-2 with TRBJ2-5; the match to TRBD2 covers 9 bases. CDR3 length: 18 residues. Unmatched junction bases numbered 15, after V lost 3 bases and J lost 4 bases. Germline lookup yields CDR1 SGHTA and CDR2 FQGNSA.